The source of this T cell receptor (beta chain) is a study of shared clonotypes between healthy human individuals. A note on this clone: The target antigen is unknown.

The method was immunoSEQ multiplex PCR; TCRdb's version includes in-frame clones alone and lacks a portion of them. The sample has 550,000 to 750,000 clones; about 91% are singletons. The CDR3 extends over 15 amino acids. CDR1 and CDR2 from the germline V gene are LNHDA and SQIVND (reference sequence). The V segment lost 3 bases and the J segment 4 bases; nucleotides outside the gene matches: 3. The naive CD8 population came from CD45RO-negative cells selected for CCR7, without terminally differentiated effector memory CD45RA+ cells. Whole-study results and caveats: An effect of sequencing depth on clonotype sharing among donors was expected. Generally, estimated richness proved larger in naive subsets than it did in memory subsets.

This clonotype was obtained from a man between 25 and 39 years old in good health. This sequence joins TRBV19 and TRBJ2-2; TRBD2 matches at 9 bases. Sequenced: naive CD8+ T cells sorted from blood. CDR3 sequence: CASSIRAGGTGELFF. CDR3 bases: TGTGCCAGTAGTATTCGAGCGGGAGGCACCGGGGAGCTGTTTTTT.